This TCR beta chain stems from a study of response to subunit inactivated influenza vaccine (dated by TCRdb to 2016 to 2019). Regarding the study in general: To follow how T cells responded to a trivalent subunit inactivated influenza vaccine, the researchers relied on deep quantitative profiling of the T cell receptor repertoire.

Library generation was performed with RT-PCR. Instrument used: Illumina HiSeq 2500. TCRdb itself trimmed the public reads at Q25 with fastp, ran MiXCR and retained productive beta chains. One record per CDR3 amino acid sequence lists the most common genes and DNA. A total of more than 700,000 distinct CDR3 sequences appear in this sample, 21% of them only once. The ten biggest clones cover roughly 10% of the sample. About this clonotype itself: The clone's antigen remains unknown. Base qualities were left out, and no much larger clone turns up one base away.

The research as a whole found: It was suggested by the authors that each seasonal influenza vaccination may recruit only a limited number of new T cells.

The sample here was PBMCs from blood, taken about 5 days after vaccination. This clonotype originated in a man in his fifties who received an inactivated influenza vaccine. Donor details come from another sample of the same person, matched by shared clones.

The DNA sequence is given as TGTGCCAGCAGCCCGCGAAGAGTATCACCCCTCCACTTT. The translation is CASSPRRVSPLHF. The rearrangement combines TRBV7-2 with TRBJ1-6; the D gene identity is not certain. CDR1 and CDR2 were assigned from the germline V gene as SGHTA and FQGNSA. V loses 5 bases, J loses 10 bases, and the germline ends lie 12 bases apart. Including cysteine and phenylalanine, the CDR3 has 13 amino acids. CDR3 DNA is the only sequence kept; it has 39 bases, read in frame from the first base.